The next 5 T cell receptor beta chains were all read from a single sample in a study of CD8+ T cells in alopecia areata. Extraction of RNA preceded its reverse transcription into cDNA, which served as the sequencing template. The data were produced by immunoSEQ multiplex PCR, yet TCRdb's version contains in-frame clones alone and is incomplete. The sample shows 130,000 or so clones, around 83% of them seen only once. Indicated treatment: oral pan-JAK inhibitor, 5-10 mg twice daily. The sample was CD8+ T cells sorted from blood, taken at week 4, from a patient treated with tofacitinib. The receptors were sampled from a human donor with alopecia areata.

This clone was seen a handful of times. Other nucleotide sequences in the sample specify the same CDR3. This chain joins TRBV7-9 and TRBJ2-1, with 12 bases identical to TRBD1. Trimming cost V 6 bases and J 10 bases; bases outside gene matches: 10. The CDR3 is 15 amino acids. CDR1 SEHNR and CDR2 FQNEAQ come from the germline V gene (reference sequence). Here the CDR3 DNA reads TGTGCCAGCAGTCGGGACAGGGGGCTAGGGGGGGAGCAGTTCTTC. This gives the protein CASSRDRGLGGEQFF. Based on the CDR3 plus reference TRBV7-9 and TRBJ2-1, the full variable domain is DTGVSQNPRHKITKRGQNVTFRCDPISEHNRLYWYRQTLGQGPEFLTYFQNEAQLEKSRLLSDRFSAERPKGSFSTLEIQRTEQGDSAMYLCASSRDRGLGGEQFFGPGTRLTVL.

The CDR3 nucleotides read TGTGCCAGCAGTGAACGTTGGGTCTCTAACTATGGCTACACCTTC. Translation gives CASSERWVSNYGYTF. The chain employs TRBV2 and TRBJ1-2; D remains unclear. This CDR3 contains 15 residues. With 2 bases removed from V and 0 bases from J, the gap between germline ends came to 10 bases. Looked up from germline, CDR1 is SNHLY and CDR2 is FYNNEI. The whole variable domain, remainder taken from reference TRBV2 and TRBJ1-2, is EPEVTQTPSHQVTQMGQEVILRCVPISNHLYFYWYRQILGQKVEFLVSFYNNEISEKSEIFDDQFSVERPDGSNFTLKIRSTKLEDSAMYFCASSERWVSNYGYTFGSGTRLTVV.

V and J are TRBV29-1 and TRBJ1-2; D ambiguous. CDR1 and CDR2 from the germline V gene are SQVTM and ANQGSEA. CDR3 length equals 12 residues. Trimming removed 1 base at V and 5 bases at J, with 8 bases between. The CDR3 is CSVEGGDYGYTF. CDR3 nucleotide sequence: TGCAGCGTTGAAGGCGGGGATTATGGCTACACCTTC.

The CDR3 DNA follows: TGTGCCAGCAGTAAACCAGGGGTTGATTTTGAGACCCAGTACTTC. The encoded protein is CASSKPGVDFETQYF. This chain joins TRBV7-6 and TRBJ2-5, with D perhaps matching TRBD1 (6 bases). V shed 6 bases and J shed 5 bases, with 19 bases lying between them. The CDR3 runs 15 residues. CDR1 and CDR2 from the germline V gene are SGHVS and FNYEAQ.

This chain connects TRBV7-9 to TRBJ1-4; the D gene is possibly TRBD1 (6 bases). From germline, CDR1 is SEHNR and CDR2 FQNEAQ (reference sequence). V was cut by 1 base and J by 4 bases, with 10 bases left in between. The CDR3 loop spans 15 amino acids. CDR3 bases: TGTGCCAGCAGCTTAGTTCGGGACATTAATGAAAAACTGTTTTTT. It specifies CASSLVRDINEKLFF.